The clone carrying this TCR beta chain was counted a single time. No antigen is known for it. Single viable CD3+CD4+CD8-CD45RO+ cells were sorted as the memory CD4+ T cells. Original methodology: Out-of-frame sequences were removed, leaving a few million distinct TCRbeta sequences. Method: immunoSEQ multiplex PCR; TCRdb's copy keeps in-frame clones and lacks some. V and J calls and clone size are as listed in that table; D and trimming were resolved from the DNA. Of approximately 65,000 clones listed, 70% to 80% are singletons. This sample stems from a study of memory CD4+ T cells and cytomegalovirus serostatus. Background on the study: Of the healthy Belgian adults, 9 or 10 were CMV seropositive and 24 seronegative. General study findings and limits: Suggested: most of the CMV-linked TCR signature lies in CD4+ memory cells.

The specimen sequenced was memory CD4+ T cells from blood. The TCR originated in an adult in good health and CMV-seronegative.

The CDR3 DNA reads as TGTGCCAGCAGTATCCATTCTGGGGGCACAGATACGCAGTATTTT. This gives the protein CASSIHSGGTDTQYF. The chain uses TRBV11-1 and TRBJ2-3; D unclear. The V and J ends lost 6 bases and 1 base respectively, with 14 bases between them. CDR3 length equals 15 residues. The germline gives CDR1 SGHAT, CDR2 FQDESV (reference sequence).